A single sample is the source of the 18 T cell receptor beta chains below, sequenced in a study of T cells after yellow fever vaccination. MiXCR, run by TCRdb on the 5' RACE reads, gives a single entry per CDR3 protein. This table holds 450,000 to 550,000 distinct CDR3 sequences, 20% to 25% found once. The sample in question was PBMCs, obtained 21 days after the first yellow fever vaccination. The receptors originated from a man younger than 35 who received the YFV17D yellow fever vaccine.

The chain links TRBV27 to TRBJ2-3; maybe TRBD2 (7 bases). Germline V gives CDR1 MNHEY, CDR2 SMNVEV (reference sequence). The V end lost 4 bases, the J end lost 9 bases, and 17 bases lay between the germline ends. CDR3 length equals 14 residues. CDR3 region: CASSYGGPHRTQYF. The CDR3 DNA reads TGTGCCAGCAGTTACGGGGGGCCACATCGCACGCAGTATTTT.

The chain is built from TRBV13 and TRBJ2-7; D is perhaps TRBD2 (7 bases). The CDR3 consists of 17 residues. CDR1 and CDR2 from the germline V gene are PRHDT and FYEKMQ (reference sequence). V was cut by 5 bases and J by 1 base, with 21 bases left in between. The CDR3 reads CASSPAGAAPQSYEQYF. CDR3 DNA: TGTGCCAGCAGCCCCGCGGGGGCCGCCCCCCAATCCTACGAGCAGTACTTC. The variable domain in full, with the rest retrieved from reference TRBV13 and TRBJ2-7, is AAGVIQSPRHLIKEKRETATLKCYPIPRHDTVYWYQQGPGQDPQFLISFYEKMQSDKGSIPDRFSAQQFSDYHSELNMSSLELGDSALYFCASSPAGAAPQSYEQYFGPGTRLTVT.

This clonotype was recorded a few times. V and J are TRBV19 and TRBJ2-1; D may be TRBD1 (5 bases). V lost 6 bases to trimming and J lost 16 bases, with 19 bases between them. Germline V gene lookup returns CDR1 LNHDA and CDR2 SQIVND (reference sequence). The CDR3 consists of 12 residues. The CDR3 protein is CASSKTDSLRFF. CDR3 in DNA: TGTGCCAGTAGCAAGACCGACAGTCTTCGCTTCTTC.

The chain is built from TRBV7-2 and TRBJ2-2; possibly TRBD1 for D (6 bases). V lost 3 bases and J lost 4, with 12 bases in between. Germline values: CDR1 SGHTA, CDR2 FQGNSA. The CDR3 has 15 residues. In DNA, the CDR3 is TGTGCCAGCAGCTTCACCAGGGGTCGCACCGGGGAGCTGTTTTTT. Its protein product is CASSFTRGRTGELFF.

The chain employs TRBV7-2 and TRBJ1-2; 8 bases line up with TRBD1. Germline V lookup: CDR1 SGHTA, CDR2 FQGNSA. The CDR3 runs 14 residues. With 4 bases clipped from V and 5 bases from J, the junction kept 6 bases outside the gene matches. CDR3 in DNA: TGTGCCAGCAGCTCAAGGGACAGGCCTTATGGCTACACCTTC. Residues: CASSSRDRPYGYTF.

V gene TRBV6-1 combines with J gene TRBJ2-2, with D perhaps TRBD1 (5 bases). The CDR3 sequence is 13 residues long. V shed 6 bases and J shed 3 bases, with 8 bases lying between them. Germline CDR1 MNHNS, CDR2 SASEGT. The CDR3 nucleotides read TGTGCCAGCAGGGACACCGACACCGGGGAGCTGTTTTTT. It codes for CASRDTDTGELFF.

In nucleotides, the CDR3 is TGCGCCAGCAGCCAAGAGGGGGAAGAGACCCAGTACTTC. Its protein is CASSQEGEETQYF. The gene calls are TRBV4-3 and TRBJ2-5; D possibly uses TRBD1 or TRBD2 (5 bases each). Between the trimmed V and J ends, which lost 0 bases and 3 bases, there was a span of 5 bases. CDR1 and CDR2 (germline): LGHNA, YSLEER. The CDR3 covers 13 residues.

The V call is TRBV2, the J call TRBJ2-7; 7 bases map to TRBD2. The CDR3 is 11 residues long. The trim removed 11 bases at V and 4 bases at J, leaving 5 bases unmatched. The germline CDR1 and CDR2 sequences are SNHLY and FYNNEI. The CDR3 reads CAGAGDYEQYF. The CDR3 region has the DNA TGTGCCGGCGCGGGAGATTACGAGCAGTACTTC.

The chain recombines TRBV9 with TRBJ2-3; 12 nucleotides match TRBD2. CDR3 length: 21 amino acids. Germline CDR1 and CDR2: SGDLS and YYNGEE. The trim removed 2 bases at V and 4 bases at J, leaving 20 bases unmatched. CDR3 sequence: CASSVLPPSGGAVYDADTQYF. DNA for the CDR3: TGTGCCAGCAGCGTCCTCCCCCCTAGCGGGGGGGCCGTGTACGATGCAGATACGCAGTATTTT. Together with reference TRBV9 and TRBJ2-3, the CDR3 gives the full variable domain: DSGVTQTPKHLITATGQRVTLRCSPRSGDLSVYWYQQSLDQGLQFLIQYYNGEERAKGNILERFSAQQFPDLHSELNLSSLELGDSALYFCASSVLPPSGGAVYDADTQYFGPGTRLTVL.

The chain carries TRBV7-8 and TRBJ1-1, with D hard to call. V lost 5 bases and J lost 2, with 9 bases in between. Germline V lookup: CDR1 SGHVS, CDR2 FQNEAQ. This CDR3 region has 13 residues. CDR3 in amino acids: CASSTGRNTEAFF. CDR3 DNA: TGTGCCAGCAGCACCGGGAGAAACACTGAAGCTTTCTTT.

The sample holds a few counts of this clonotype. The chain uses TRBV5-1 and TRBJ2-7, with D possibly TRBD1 on 5 matching bases. The CDR3 consists of 17 residues. V lost 4 bases and J 2 bases, leaving 22 bases between the germline ends. Germline CDR1 and CDR2: SGHRS and YFSETQ. CDR3 sequence reads: CASSLYRQHRLTYEQYF. DNA of the CDR3: TGCGCCAGCAGCCTCTACCGACAGCACCGCCTCACCTACGAGCAGTACTTC.

The chain is built from TRBV7-3 and TRBJ2-3, with 7 bases lining up with TRBD2. CDR3 length: 16 amino acids. Losses at the gene ends were 2 bases for V and 1 base for J; bases not matched to a gene: 6. Germline V gene lookup returns CDR1 SGHTA and CDR2 FQGTGA. The CDR3 loop reads CASSLAPLAGTDTQYF. CDR3 bases: TGTGCCAGCAGCTTAGCTCCCCTAGCGGGCACAGATACGCAGTATTTT.

This clonotype was counted between two and nine times. The rearrangement uses TRBV21-1 and TRBJ1-2; TRBD1 is the table's D call and was not checked against the DNA. TRBV21-1 counts as a pseudogene. This CDR3 is 12 amino acids long. The CDR3 protein is CARDLDSDGYTF. The CDR3 DNA reads as TGTGCCCGGGACCTTGACAGCGATGGCTACACCTTC.

V is TRBV5-1 and J is TRBJ2-5; D is possibly TRBD2 (5 bases). The V gene lost 4 bases and the J gene lost 5 bases, with 15 bases spanning the gap. CDR1 and CDR2 (germline): SGHRS, YFSETQ. This CDR3 has 14 amino acids. The CDR3 protein is CASSPNGERETQYF. Written as DNA, the CDR3 is TGCGCCAGCAGCCCGAACGGGGAGCGGGAGACCCAGTACTTC. Full variable domain (outside the CDR3, taken from reference TRBV5-1 and TRBJ2-5): KAGVTQTPRYLIKTRGQQVTLSCSPISGHRSVSWYQQTPGQGLQFLFEYFSETQRNKGNFPGRFSGRQFSNSRSEMNVSTLELGDSALYLCASSPNGERETQYFGPGTRLLVL.

The rearrangement uses TRBV24-1 and TRBJ2-2; D not certain. Per the germline V gene, CDR1 is KGHDR and CDR2 is SFDVKD. V lost 1 base, J lost 3 bases, and 17 bases lay in between. The CDR3 is made up of 18 amino acids. CDR3 residues: CATSDFLRGPRDTGELFF. The DNA of the CDR3 is TGTGCCACCAGTGATTTTCTACGCGGACCAAGAGACACCGGGGAGCTGTTTTTT.

This clonotype was seen a few times. The gene calls are TRBV29-1 and TRBJ1-1; 9 nucleotides line up with TRBD1. Per the germline V gene, CDR1 is SQVTM and CDR2 is ANQGSEA. The CDR3 extends over 14 amino acids. V lost 4 bases to trimming and J lost 5 bases; unmatched junction nucleotides: 8. The chain's CDR3 is CSVGNRGLGTEAFF. The CDR3 region has the DNA TGCAGCGTTGGAAACAGGGGGCTGGGAACTGAAGCTTTCTTT.

V and J are TRBV7-2 and TRBJ2-5; 10 bases fit TRBD2. The CDR3 consists of 15 residues. V was pared by 1 base and J by 9 bases, with 8 bases of the junction left unmatched. The germline V gene encodes CDR1 SGHTA and CDR2 FQGNSA. The CDR3 reads CASSLEASGGGAQYF. The CDR3 nucleotides read TGTGCCAGCAGCTTAGAGGCTAGCGGGGGTGGGGCCCAGTACTTC.

V is TRBV5-1 and J is TRBJ2-7, with 7 bases identical to TRBD1. Germline loops: CDR1 SGHRS, CDR2 YFSETQ. The CDR3 is 14 amino acids. J was trimmed by 1 base and V by 4 bases; bases with no gene match: 5. CDR3: CASSRQGSSYEQYF. DNA for the CDR3: TGCGCCAGCAGCCGACAGGGAAGTTCCTACGAGCAGTACTTC.